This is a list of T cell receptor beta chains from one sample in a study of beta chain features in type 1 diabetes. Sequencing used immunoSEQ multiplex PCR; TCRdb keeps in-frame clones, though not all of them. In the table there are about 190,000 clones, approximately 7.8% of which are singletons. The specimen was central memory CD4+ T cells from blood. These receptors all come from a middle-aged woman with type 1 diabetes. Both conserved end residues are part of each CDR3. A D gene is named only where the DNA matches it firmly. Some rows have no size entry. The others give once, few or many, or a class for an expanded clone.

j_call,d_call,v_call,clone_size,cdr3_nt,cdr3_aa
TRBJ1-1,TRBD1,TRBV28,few,TGTGCCAGCAGTTCCCCAGGGGGGAACACTGAAGCTTTCTTT,CASSSPGGNTEAFF
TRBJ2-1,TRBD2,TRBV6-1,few,TGTGCCAGCAGTGGGACTAGCGGAAGCGTACATTACAATGAGCAGTTCTTC,CASSGTSGSVHYNEQFF
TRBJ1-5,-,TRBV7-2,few,TGTGCCAGCAGCTCTCTTGCGGGGGCCGCCCAGCCCCAGCATTTT,CASSSLAGAAQPQHF
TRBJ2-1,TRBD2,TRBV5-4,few,TGTGCCAGCAGCCCCGGGACTACCGCCTACAATGAGCAGTTCTTC,CASSPGTTAYNEQFF
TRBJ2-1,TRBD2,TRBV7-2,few,TGTGCCAGCAGCTTAATAGCGGGGGGGCACAATGAGCAGTTCTTC,CASSLIAGGHNEQFF
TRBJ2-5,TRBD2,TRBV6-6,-,TGTGCCAGCACCCGACTACTAGCGGGGGGCCAAGAGACCCAGTACTTC,CASTRLLAGGQETQYF
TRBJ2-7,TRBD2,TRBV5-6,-,TGTGCCAGCAGCTTGGGCGGTCGAGGGTTCGCTAGCGGGGCCTACGAGCAGTACTTC,CASSLGGRGFASGAYEQYF
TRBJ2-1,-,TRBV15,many,TGTGCCACCAGCCCAGACCCCCTCAGAGGGCAGTTCTTC,CATSPDPLRGQFF
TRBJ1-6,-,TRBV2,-,TGTGCCAGCAGTGAGGATGAGGCCTATAATTCACCCCTCCACTTT,CASSEDEAYNSPLHF
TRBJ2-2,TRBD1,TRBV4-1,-,TGCGCCAGCAGCCCCCGACAGGGTGCCACCGGGGAGCTGTTTTTT,CASSPRQGATGELFF
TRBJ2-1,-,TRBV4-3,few,TGCGCCAGCAGCCCATTCCTAGCGAACAACAATGAGCAGTTCTTC,CASSPFLANNNEQFF
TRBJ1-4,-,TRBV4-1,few,TGCGCCAGCAGCCCGCCCACGAGGAATGAAAAACTGTTTTTT,CASSPPTRNEKLFF
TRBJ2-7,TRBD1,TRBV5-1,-,TGCGCCAGCAGTTCCGGGACAGGTTACGAGCAGTACTTC,CASSSGTGYEQYF
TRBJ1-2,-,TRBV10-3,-,TGTGCCATCATGAATCAGGGGAATAACTATGGCTACACCTTC,CAIMNQGNNYGYTF
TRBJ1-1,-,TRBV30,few,TGTGCCTGGAGTGGCGGGCACAACACTGAAGCTTTCTTT,CAWSGGHNTEAFF
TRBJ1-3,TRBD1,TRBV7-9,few,TGTGCCAGCAGCGCGCGACAGGGGTCGGGAAACACCATATATTTT,CASSARQGSGNTIYF
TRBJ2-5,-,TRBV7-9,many,TGTGCCAGCAGCTACGGTTCCCAAGAGACCCAGTACTTC,CASSYGSQETQYF
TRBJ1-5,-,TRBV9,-,TGTGCCAGCAGCGTTTCAGGGTTGTCCGGGCAGCCCCAGCATTTT,CASSVSGLSGQPQHF
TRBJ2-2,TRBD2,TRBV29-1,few,TGCAGCGTTTCCAGCGGGAGGAACACCGGGGAGCTGTTTTTT,CSVSSGRNTGELFF
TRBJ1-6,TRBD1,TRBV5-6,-,TGTGCCAGCAGCTTCGACAGGGAGAATTCACCCCTCCACTTT,CASSFDRENSPLHF
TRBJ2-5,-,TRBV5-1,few,TGCGCCAGCACCCGAACTGGGAGAGAGACCCAGTACTTC,CASTRTGRETQYF
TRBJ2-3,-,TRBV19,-,TGTGCCAGTAGTATCCTAGGCAGCTATACGCAGTATTTT,CASSILGSYTQYF
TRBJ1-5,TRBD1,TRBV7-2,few,TGTGCCAGCAGCTTAACGGGACAGCTCAATCAGCCCCAGCATTTT,CASSLTGQLNQPQHF
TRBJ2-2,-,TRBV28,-,TGTGCCAGCAGTTTAACGGCCGGGAGCAGCACCGGGGAGCTGTTTTTT,CASSLTAGSSTGELFF
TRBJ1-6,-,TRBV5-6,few,TGTGCCAGCAGCTTGGCCGTCGGGGGGACGCATTCACCCCTCCACTTT,CASSLAVGGTHSPLHF
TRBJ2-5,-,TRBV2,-,TGTGCCAGCAGTGAAGACGGACACGCCGAAGAAGAGACCCAGTACTTC,CASSEDGHAEEETQYF
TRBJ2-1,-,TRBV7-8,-,TGTGCCAGCAGCTTCCGGGCGGGAAGCTCCTACAATGAGCAGTTCTTC,CASSFRAGSSYNEQFF
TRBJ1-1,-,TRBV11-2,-,TGTGCCAGCAGCCCAGGGCAAGACAGGGAAGCTTTCTTT,CASSPGQDREAFF
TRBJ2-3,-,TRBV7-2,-,TGTGCCAGCAGCTTGGCAGTTACAGATACGCAGTATTTT,CASSLAVTDTQYF
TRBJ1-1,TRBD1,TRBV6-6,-,TGTGCCAGCAGTACGCGACAGGGCCATGAAGCTTTCTTT,CASSTRQGHEAFF
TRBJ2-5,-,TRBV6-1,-,TGTGCCATCCAGGCTGGGGCCCAACAAGAGACCCAGTACTTC,CAIQAGAQQETQYF
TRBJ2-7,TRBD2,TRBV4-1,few,TGCGCCAGCAGCCGACTACTAGCGGAGAGCTCCTACGAGCAGTACTTC,CASSRLLAESSYEQYF
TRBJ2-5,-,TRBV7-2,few,TGTGCCAGCAGCTTCCGGGATTCAGAGTACTTC,CASSFRDSEYF
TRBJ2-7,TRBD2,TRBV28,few,TGTGCCAGCAGTCCCACACTAGCGGGAGGGCTGTACGAGCAGTACTTC,CASSPTLAGGLYEQYF
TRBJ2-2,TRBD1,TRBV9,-,TGTGCCAGCAGTAGACAGGGGGGAAACACCGGGGAGCTGTTTTTT,CASSRQGGNTGELFF
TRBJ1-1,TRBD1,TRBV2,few,TGTGCCAGCAGTTGGACAGGCAACACTGAAGCTTTCTTT,CASSWTGNTEAFF
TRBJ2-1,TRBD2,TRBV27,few,TGTGCCAGCAGGGGACGGACTAGCGGTTACAATGAGCAGTTCTTC,CASRGRTSGYNEQFF
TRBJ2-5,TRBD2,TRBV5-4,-,TGTGCCAGCAGCCCGGGACTAGCGGGAGCGGGGGAGACCCAGTACTTC,CASSPGLAGAGETQYF
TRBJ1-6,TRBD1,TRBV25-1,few,TGTGCCAGCAGTGAATTATCGGGGACAGCTAATTCACCCCTCCACTTT,CASSELSGTANSPLHF
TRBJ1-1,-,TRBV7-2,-,TGTGCCAGCAGCTTAGGAAGGACACTTCGCACAGCTTTCTTT,CASSLGRTLRTAFF
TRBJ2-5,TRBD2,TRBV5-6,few,TGTGCCAGCAGCAGTAGCGGGGGGGTCCAAGAGACCCAGTACTTC,CASSSSGGVQETQYF
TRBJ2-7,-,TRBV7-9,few,TGTGCCAGCAGCGGACTCCACTACGAGCAGTACTTC,CASSGLHYEQYF
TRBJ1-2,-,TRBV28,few,TGTGCCAGCAGTTTAAGCAGGTTCCATGGCTACACCTTC,CASSLSRFHGYTF
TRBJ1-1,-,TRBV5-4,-,TGTGCCAGCAGCCTTCGACAGCCTCCCACTGAAGCTTTCTTT,CASSLRQPPTEAFF
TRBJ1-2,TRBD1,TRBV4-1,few,TGCGCCAGCAGCCAAGATGGGACAGGGGAATATGGCTACACCTTC,CASSQDGTGEYGYTF
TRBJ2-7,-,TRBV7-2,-,TGTGCCAGCAGCTTCTTCCAACAGTCCTACGAGCAGTACTTC,CASSFFQQSYEQYF
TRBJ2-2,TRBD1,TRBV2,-,TGTGCCAGCAGGGCGACAGGGACCAACACCGGGGAGCTGTTTTTT,CASRATGTNTGELFF
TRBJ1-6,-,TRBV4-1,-,TGCGCCAGCAGCCACCCTAGACAGGCCCTAAATTCACCCCTCCACTTT,CASSHPRQALNSPLHF
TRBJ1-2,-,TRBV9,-,TGTGCCAGCAGCGTACAGGGCGTGGATGGCTACACCTTC,CASSVQGVDGYTF
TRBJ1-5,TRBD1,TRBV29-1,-,TGCAGCGTTGCGTCTGGGACAGGGCCCCATAATCAGCCCCAGCATTTT,CSVASGTGPHNQPQHF
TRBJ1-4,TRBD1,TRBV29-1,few,TGCAGCGGGGGACAGCTTAATGAAAAACTGTTTTTT,CSGGQLNEKLFF
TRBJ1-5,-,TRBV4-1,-,TGCGCCAGCAGCCAAGATGGGCAGTTTAATCAGCCCCAGCATTTT,CASSQDGQFNQPQHF
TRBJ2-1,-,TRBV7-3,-,TGTGCCAGCAGCCCCGGGGCTGGACAGAACAATGAGCAGTTCTTC,CASSPGAGQNNEQFF
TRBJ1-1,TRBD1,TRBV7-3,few,TGTGCCAGCAGCTTAAGCCCCCAGGGGGCATCGTCTGAAGCTTTCTTT,CASSLSPQGASSEAFF
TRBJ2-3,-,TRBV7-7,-,TGTGCCAGCAGCTTAGACGGGAGCACAGATACGCAGTATTTT,CASSLDGSTDTQYF
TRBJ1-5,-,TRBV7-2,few,TGTGCCAGCAGTGGTGCGTCGGGGGGCAATCAGCCCCAGCATTTT,CASSGASGGNQPQHF
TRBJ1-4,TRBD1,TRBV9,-,TGTGCCAGCAGCCCATGGACAGGCGGCGATGAAAAACTGTTTTTT,CASSPWTGGDEKLFF